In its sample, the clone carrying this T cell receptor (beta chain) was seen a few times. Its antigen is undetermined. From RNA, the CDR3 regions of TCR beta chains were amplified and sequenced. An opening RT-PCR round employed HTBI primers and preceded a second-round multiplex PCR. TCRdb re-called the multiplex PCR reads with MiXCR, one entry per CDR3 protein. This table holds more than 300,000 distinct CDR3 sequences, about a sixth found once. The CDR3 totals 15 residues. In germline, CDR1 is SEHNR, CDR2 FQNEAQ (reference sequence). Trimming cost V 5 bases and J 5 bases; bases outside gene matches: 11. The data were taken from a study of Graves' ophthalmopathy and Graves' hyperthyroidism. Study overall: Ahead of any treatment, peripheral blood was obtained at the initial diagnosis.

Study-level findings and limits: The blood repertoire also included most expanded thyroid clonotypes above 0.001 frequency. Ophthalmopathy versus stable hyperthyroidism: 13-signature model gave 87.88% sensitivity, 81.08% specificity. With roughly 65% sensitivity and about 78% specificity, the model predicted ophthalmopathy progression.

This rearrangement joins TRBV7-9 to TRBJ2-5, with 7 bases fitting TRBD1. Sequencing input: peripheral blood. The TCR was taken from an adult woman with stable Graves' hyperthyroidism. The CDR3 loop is CASSPTSTGEETQYF. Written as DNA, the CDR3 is TGTGCCAGCAGCCCTACTTCCACAGGGGAGGAGACCCAGTACTTC.